This T cell receptor beta chain was obtained from a study of human T cells and chemical hapten exposure. The time point here: patch test 2, 6 weeks after DPC sensitization. Stated treatment: therapeutic diphenylcyclopropenone sensitization with weekly scalp DPC. Blood sampling occurred before each patch-test application. Per germline, CDR1 MDHEN and CDR2 SYDVKM. V shed 4 bases, J shed 6 bases, and the junction held 8 bases outside the gene matches. CDR3 length: 15 amino acids. As originally analysed: Per sample, the median was approximately 100,000 TCRs, with values from about 24,000 to 680,000. TCRdb re-analysed the RACE reads in MiXCR, keeping a single row per CDR3 protein. TCRdb, not the authors, supplied the V and J calls. Of some 80,000 distinct CDR3 sequences in the sample, roughly 10% were seen once. This clonotype showed up many times.

The chain employs TRBV28 and TRBJ2-3; 9 positions agree with TRBD1. Source: whole blood, taken in connection with sensitization to the hapten diphenylcyclopropenone (DPC). This TCR was sampled from a woman in her 30s with alopecia areata. Some clones in this sample may be carry-over from other donors' samples. CDR3 nucleotide sequence: TGTGCCAGCAGTTCCGCACAGGGGGCATATGATACGCAGTATTTT. It codes for CASSSAQGAYDTQYF.